The 18 T cell receptor beta chains below were found in one sample sequenced in a study of blood T cell repertoires in COVID-19. The data were produced by immunoSEQ multiplex PCR, yet TCRdb's version contains in-frame clones alone and is incomplete. Among roughly 28,000 clones, approximately 91% were seen once, and the ten largest hold just under 5%. Sequenced sample: peripheral blood. The source of these receptors is a man in his 70s with active COVID-19.

The rearrangement joins TRBV3-1 (or the pseudogene TRBV3-2) to TRBJ2-2; tentatively, D is TRBD2 (5 bases). V shed 0 bases and J shed 5 bases, with 10 bases lying between them. CDR1 is LGHDT, CDR2 YNNKEL, per germline (reference sequence). CDR3 length equals 15 residues. CDR3 DNA sequence: TGTGCCAGCAGCCAAGAGGTTCCGGGGACCGGGGAGCTGTTTTTT. This sequence encodes CASSQEVPGTGELFF.

The rearrangement uses TRBV6-5 and TRBJ1-1; 8 bases fit TRBD1. The CDR3 is made up of 12 amino acids. The junction had 5 bases not matched to a gene; V was cut back by 6 bases and J by 8 bases. Germline V gives CDR1 MNHEY, CDR2 SVGAGI. The CDR3 DNA is TGTGCCAGCAGATACAGGGACAGGGAAGCTTTCTTT. Protein sequence: CASRYRDREAFF.

The chain combines TRBV11-1 with TRBJ2-1, with TRBD2 as a possible D gene (5 bases). The CDR3 runs to 15 residues. The V gene lost 7 bases and the J gene lost 4 bases, with 17 bases spanning the gap. Per the germline V gene, CDR1 is SGHAT and CDR2 is FQDESV (reference sequence). In DNA, the CDR3 is TGTGCCAGCAACCGTGAAAGTGGCGGGTACAATGAGCAGTTCTTC. Protein product: CASNRESGGYNEQFF.

This chain connects TRBV7-3 to TRBJ2-2; D is perhaps TRBD1 (5 bases). Germline assignment: CDR1 SGHTA and CDR2 FQGTGA. This CDR3 comprises 17 residues. The ends were cut back, 5 bases at V and 0 bases at J, with 16 bases in the middle. CDR3 in DNA: TGTGCCAGCAGCCCGGACCAGGGAAACGCGAACACCGGGGAGCTGTTTTTT. Protein sequence: CASSPDQGNANTGELFF. The full variable domain, completed using reference TRBV7-3 and TRBJ2-2, is GAGVSQTPSNKVTEKGKYVELRCDPISGHTALYWYRQSLGQGPEFLIYFQGTGAADDSGLPNDRFFAVRPEGSVSTLKIQRTERGDSAVYLCASSPDQGNANTGELFFGEGSRLTVL.

This clone was picked up one time. The rearrangement uses TRBV6-5 and TRBJ2-7; D is undetermined. Trimming took off 2 bases at V and 3 bases at J, with 11 bases between the two ends. The CDR3 is made up of 14 amino acids. Germline CDR1 MNHEY, CDR2 SVGAGI. In nucleotides, the CDR3 is TGTGCCAGCAGTTACCGCGGCCCGGACTACGAGCAGTACTTC. Protein product: CASSYRGPDYEQYF.

The chain recombines TRBV10-3 with TRBJ2-7, with TRBD2 as a possible D gene (6 bases). The CDR3 extends over 13 amino acids. V lost 8 bases and J lost 3, with 14 bases in between. In germline, CDR1 is ENHRY, CDR2 SYGVKD. The CDR3 loop is CAIGGTASYEQYF. CDR3 nucleotide sequence: TGTGCCATCGGAGGGACGGCGAGCTACGAGCAGTACTTC.

The rearrangement joins TRBV28 to TRBJ2-7; TRBD2 agrees at 13 bases. Germline CDR1 reads MDHEN; CDR2 reads SYDVKM. The CDR3 loop spans 17 amino acids. The V and J ends lost 4 bases and 5 bases, in that order; junction bases with no gene match: 11. The CDR3 region has the DNA TGTGCCAGCAGTTCAAGGGTACTAGCGGGGGGGCCGCACGAGCAGTACTTC. Encoded protein: CASSSRVLAGGPHEQYF.

The rearrangement uses TRBV29-1 and TRBJ2-1, with 10 bases aligning to TRBD2. The junction had 4 bases not matched to a gene; V was cut back by 7 bases and J by 4 bases. Germline lookup yields CDR1 SQVTM and CDR2 ANQGSEA. The CDR3 is 13 amino acids. CDR3 sequence reads: CSGGTSAYNEQFF. The CDR3 nucleotides are TGCAGCGGGGGGACTAGCGCTTACAATGAGCAGTTCTTC.

The chain joins TRBV4-1 to TRBJ2-5, with D perhaps matching TRBD1 (5 bases). V lost 1 base to trimming and J lost 6 bases, with 12 bases between them. The CDR3 is 14 residues long. Germline-derived CDR1 and CDR2 are MGHRA and YSYEKL. The DNA of the CDR3 is TGCGCCAGCAGCCAAGTTGGGCAGGGAAAGACCCAGTACTTC. As protein: CASSQVGQGKTQYF.

This sequence joins TRBV6-4 and TRBJ2-6, with TRBD1 matching 10 bases. This CDR3 is built from 17 residues. The ends lost 4 bases at V and 0 bases at J; junction bases unmatched: 3. Per germline, CDR1 MRHNA and CDR2 SNTAGT. The CDR3 bases are TGTGCCAGCAGTGCGGGACAGGGGCACTCTGGGGCCAACGTCCTGACTTTC. Translation gives CASSAGQGHSGANVLTF.

The rearrangement links TRBV5-5 to TRBJ2-7; TRBD2 matches at 9 bases. The CDR3 is made up of 17 amino acids. V dropped 0 bases and J dropped 1; count of bases not matched to a gene: 8. Germline V lookup: CDR1 SGHKS, CDR2 YYEKEE (reference sequence). The CDR3 bases are TGTGCCAGCAGCTTGGGTCCTAGCGGGGTCCTATCCTACGAGCAGTACTTC. Protein: CASSLGPSGVLSYEQYF.

This rearrangement joins TRBV6-5 to TRBJ1-6, with 9 bases fitting TRBD1. Germline V gives CDR1 MNHEY, CDR2 SVGAGI. V shed 0 bases, J shed 11 bases, and the junction held 8 bases outside the gene matches. The CDR3 totals 16 residues. The DNA for the CDR3 is TGTGCCAGCAGTTACTCTAACCCGGGACAGGGTGCACCCCTCCACTTT. This translates into CASSYSNPGQGAPLHF.

V is TRBV5-5 and J is TRBJ2-7, with a weak D call TRBD1 (5 bases). This CDR3 is 14 amino acids long. Deletions cut 3 bases from V and 2 bases from J, with 12 bases between. Per the germline V gene, CDR1 is SGHKS and CDR2 is YYEKEE (reference sequence). The DNA for the CDR3 is TGTGCCAGCAGCTCCCAAGGACAAACCTACGAGCAGTACTTC. Encoded protein: CASSSQGQTYEQYF.

The V gene is TRBV4-1, the J gene TRBJ2-7, with D perhaps matching TRBD1 (6 bases). This CDR3 contains 15 residues. V lost 1 base and J 3 bases, leaving 13 bases between the germline ends. Germline loops: CDR1 MGHRA, CDR2 YSYEKL. As DNA, the CDR3 is TGCGCCAGCAGCCAAGTGAGGGCAGGGGACTACGAGCAGTACTTC. Encoded protein: CASSQVRAGDYEQYF.

This CDR3 is CANDPGGGNTIYF. The CDR3, as DNA: TGTGCCAACGACCCCGGGGGGGGAAACACCATATATTTT. The V and J genes are TRBV7-9 and TRBJ1-3; D is perhaps TRBD1 (5 bases). The CDR3 sequence is 13 residues long. CDR1 is SEHNR, CDR2 FQNEAQ, per germline (reference sequence). V was shortened by 10 bases and J by 4 bases, with 14 bases between the two germline ends.

The V call is TRBV15, the J call TRBJ2-7; 7 nucleotides match TRBD1. J was trimmed by 2 bases and V by 3 bases; bases with no gene match: 7. Germline CDR1 is LNHNV and CDR2 is YYDKDF (reference sequence). The CDR3 is 15 amino acids. CDR3: CATSSPGTAPYEQYF. CDR3 sequence (DNA): TGTGCCACCAGCAGTCCCGGGACAGCCCCCTACGAGCAGTACTTC.

The chain is built from TRBV7-3 and TRBJ2-7; maybe TRBD2 (5 bases). Deletions cut 1 base from V and 7 bases from J, with 17 bases between. The CDR3 sequence is 15 residues long. Germline-derived CDR1 and CDR2 are SGHTA and FQGTGA. The CDR3 loop is CASSLMAGSSGEQYF. In DNA, the CDR3 is TGTGCCAGCAGCTTAATGGCGGGTTCGAGTGGGGAGCAGTACTTC.

The chain has TRBV4-3 and TRBJ2-1; D unclear. From germline, CDR1 is LGHNA and CDR2 YSLEER. The V end was cut by 2 bases, the J end by 10 bases, with 12 bases between. The CDR3 extends over 13 amino acids. CDR3: CASSQYSLREQFF. In nucleotides, the CDR3 is TGCGCCAGCAGCCAATACAGCCTTCGGGAGCAGTTCTTC.